This is a list of T cell receptor beta chains from one sample in a study of blood T cell repertoires in COVID-19. The repertoire was sequenced with immunoSEQ multiplex PCR; TCRdb's copy has only in-frame clones and lacks some. The profile shows approximately 200,000 clones, over 80% of them singletons. The sample taken for sequencing was peripheral blood. All receptors come from a human donor in a cohort sampled during active COVID-19. Each CDR3 is given with its conserved first and last residue. A clone size is listed for some rows: how often the clone was seen (once, few, many), or a class if it is expanded.

v_call clone_size cdr3_aa
TRBV4-3 - CASSRWGPDRSSNSAYEQYF
TRBV7-3 - CASSPNIAGYSYNEQFF
TRBV25-1 - CASSGPLTGVNGYTF
TRBV7-6 - CASSHGLAASDSTGEQFF
TRBV9 - CASSVVLDWGGGELFF
TRBV5-6 - CASSLAVTGGTYEQYF
TRBV2 - CASSETVAGGGEQYF
TRBV12-3/TRBV12-4 - CASRREIADTQYF
TRBV7-8 - CASSLRGQGESQETQYF
TRBV7-2 few CASSLGGLGNQPQHF
TRBV2 - CASSPFAEAFF
TRBV7-2 - CASSSDRGPQPQHF
TRBV21-1 once CASSKVPGLDEQYF
TRBV29-1 - CSVEREAGGEQYF
TRBV27 - CASSVRDQPQHF